These T cell receptor beta chains were read from a single sample in a study of blood T cell repertoires in COVID-19. TCRdb's copy holds only in-frame clones and misses some; the assay was immunoSEQ multiplex PCR. The sample records about 200,000 clones, under 90% being singletons. Specimen: peripheral blood. These receptors came from a woman aged 35 to 49 with active or convalescent COVID-19. The CDR3 runs from the conserved cysteine through the conserved F or W.

V,J,CDR3
TRBV11-2,TRBJ1-5,CASSRTGGNQPQHF
TRBV23-1,TRBJ2-1,CASSAHRAPTDRTKSSYNEQFF
TRBV12-3/TRBV12-4,TRBJ2-4,CASSRDRGDIQYF
TRBV19,TRBJ2-5,CASSRQGLETQYF
TRBV30,TRBJ1-5,CAWSRQAAQPQHF
TRBV9,TRBJ2-6,CASSDGLGSGANVLTF
TRBV7-2,TRBJ1-1,CASSRRQGHTEAFF
TRBV4-3,TRBJ2-5,CASSPAGTDQETQYF
TRBV9,TRBJ2-7,CASSPEGSSGYEQYF
TRBV5-4,TRBJ1-4,CASSLRQGANEKLFF
TRBV27,TRBJ1-1,CASSNWETEAFF
TRBV7-2,TRBJ2-7,CASSRAVAGGYEQYF
TRBV5-1,TRBJ2-3,CASVPGDRTTDTQYF
TRBV29-1,TRBJ2-2,CSVVVTGELFF
TRBV6-2/TRBV6-3,TRBJ2-2,CASSSFRTGSGELFF
TRBV10-3,TRBJ1-2,CASFPGQGRSNYGYTF
TRBV6-5,TRBJ2-2,CASSYLGELFF
TRBV5-1,TRBJ2-7,CASSGGRDRGFYEQYF
TRBV28,TRBJ2-7,CASSRQGILSEQYF
TRBV6-5,TRBJ1-2,CASSSLGEGYTF
TRBV5-1,TRBJ2-7,CASSYQVGSYEQYF
TRBV6-2/TRBV6-3,TRBJ2-1,CASSHRDRAYNEQFF
TRBV13,TRBJ1-2,CASSLRVRDSRRGGYTF
TRBV19,TRBJ2-3,CASSISLAGPTDTQYF
TRBV7-3,TRBJ2-5,CASSRFEGQGLMGQETQYF
TRBV24-1,TRBJ1-1,CATSAGNTEAFF
TRBV15,TRBJ2-1,CATQTGGRNNEQFF
TRBV19,TRBJ2-5,CASTKEFGETQYF
TRBV15,TRBJ1-5,CATSIAPVIGGSNQPQHF
TRBV18,TRBJ2-2,CASSPPKGGGGTGELFF
TRBV30,TRBJ1-1,CAWSVLGNSGTEAFF
TRBV6-4,TRBJ1-6,CASSDSTANNSPLHF
TRBV7-2,TRBJ1-4,CASSSSTNEKLFF
TRBV3-1/TRBV3-2,TRBJ2-1,CASSLRTSGGYNEQFF
TRBV5-1,TRBJ1-4,CASSAGQVANEKLFF
TRBV28,TRBJ1-1,CASSPQMGGWNTEAFF
TRBV18,TRBJ1-5,CASSPGGADQPQHF
TRBV7-2,TRBJ2-3,CASSLLAGGADTQYF
TRBV6-5,TRBJ2-7,CASSLGLAATPYEQYF
TRBV27,TRBJ2-3,CASSSSLLSSTDTQYF
TRBV3-1/TRBV3-2,TRBJ2-3,CASSQGLEGTDTQYF
TRBV12-3/TRBV12-4,TRBJ1-2,CASSSGGFYGYTF
TRBV6-6,TRBJ1-5,CASSPPGGASNQPQHF
TRBV15,TRBJ1-2,CATEGGSGNGYTF
TRBV4-2,TRBJ2-3,CASSQVVGGPTDTQYF
TRBV19,TRBJ2-7,CASSNRESYEQYF
TRBV7-9,TRBJ2-5,CASSLVDRTGQETQYF
TRBV6-6,TRBJ1-6,CASSPTRVVRDSYNSPLHF
TRBV20-1,TRBJ1-2,CSARTVGYTF
TRBV19,TRBJ2-2,CASIPTSGRPDTGELFF
TRBV11-3,TRBJ2-1,CASSLGVNEQFF
TRBV5-1,TRBJ1-1,CASRPRGQNMNTEAFF